The sequence of this TCR beta chain was determined in a study of T cell changes during pregnancy in multiple sclerosis. CDR1 is MNHEY and CDR2 is SMNVEV in the germline V gene (reference sequence). The CDR3 contains 18 residues. Unmatched junction bases numbered 15, after V lost 3 bases and J lost 4 bases. TCRdb's copy holds only in-frame clones and misses some; the assay was immunoSEQ multiplex PCR. The sample holds 65,000 to 75,000 clones, around 91% seen once. The starting material was peripheral blood, obtained in the third trimester of pregnancy. The sequence came from a female donor in good health, enrolled as a control in a pregnancy study. The chain recombines TRBV27 with TRBJ1-2, with 9 bases that match TRBD1. The CDR3 spells CASSFSFGTGTLGYGYTF. The CDR3 coding sequence is TGTGCCAGCAGTTTCTCCTTCGGGACAGGGACTCTAGGCTATGGCTACACCTTC.